This is a list of T cell receptor beta chains from one sample in a study of identical twins. Each CDR3 protein is one row after TCRdb ran MiXCR on the 5' RACE reads. The table has around 280,000 distinct CDR3 sequences, about 8% seen once. These data also featured in a second study, about yellow fever vaccine responses in identical twins.

What was sequenced was memory (CD45RO+) T cells sorted from blood. The receptors were sampled from a woman under 30 in good health. Both conserved end residues are part of each CDR3. Each record gives: D gene, J gene, clone size, V gene, CDR3 DNA, CDR3 protein. A D gene is named only where the DNA matches it firmly. Some rows mark clone size as missing; the rest say once, few, many or name a class of expanded clone.

>TRBD2|TRBJ2-2|once|TRBV20-1
TGCAGTGCTGGCCGACTAGCGCGGGCCGGGGAGCTGTTTTTT
CSAGRLARAGELFF
>NA|TRBJ2-7|NA|TRBV25-1
TGTGCCAGCAGTGAAGTGGATGGAGGCTCCTACGAGCAGTACTTC
CASSEVDGGSYEQYF
>NA|TRBJ1-2|NA|TRBV5-6
TGTGCCAGCAGCCCGGAGATGGGTTACTATGGCTACACCTTC
CASSPEMGYYGYTF
>NA|TRBJ2-3|NA|TRBV5-1
TGCGCCAGCAGCGACGGAATGTGGGGGCCTACAGATACGCAGTATTTT
CASSDGMWGPTDTQYF
>NA|TRBJ1-6|few|TRBV7-8
TGTGCCAGCAGCGCGGACTATAATTCACCCCTCCACTTT
CASSADYNSPLHF
>NA|TRBJ1-5|few|TRBV27
TGTGCCAGCAGTCTATCCGGACAGCCCTATAGCAATCAGCCCCAGCATTTT
CASSLSGQPYSNQPQHF
>NA|TRBJ1-5|NA|TRBV6-1
TGTGCCAGCAGTCCCTGGACGGGATTTGATCAGCCCCAGCATTTT
CASSPWTGFDQPQHF
>NA|TRBJ2-6|once|TRBV6-4
TGTGCCAGCAGTGAGTCTGGGGGCTCTGGGGCCAACGTCCTGACTTTC
CASSESGGSGANVLTF
>NA|TRBJ2-3|many|TRBV4-1
TGCGCCAGCAGCCAACCGCCGGACACTACCCTGGGAGATACGCAGTATTTT
CASSQPPDTTLGDTQYF
>TRBD1|TRBJ1-2|NA|TRBV10-3
TGTGCCATCAGTGACCAAGACAGGGGGCTCTATGGCTACACCTTC
CAISDQDRGLYGYTF
>NA|TRBJ2-5|NA|TRBV12-3/TRBV12-4
TGTGCCAGCAGTTTTTTAGGGGGGCGAGACCAAGAGACCCAGTACTTC
CASSFLGGRDQETQYF
>TRBD2|TRBJ2-7|NA|TRBV12-3/TRBV12-4
TGTGCCAGCGGGAAGCCTAGCGGGTTTTCCTACGAGCAGTACTTC
CASGKPSGFSYEQYF
>NA|TRBJ1-1|NA|TRBV2
TGTGCCAGCAAATTAGGGCTGAACACTGAAGCTTTCTTT
CASKLGLNTEAFF
>TRBD1|TRBJ1-2|few|TRBV18
TGTGCCAGCTCACCACATGGAGGGGGCTCACTTTGTTATGGCTACACCTTC
CASSPHGGGSLCYGYTF
>NA|TRBJ1-1|many|TRBV20-1
TGCAGTGCCTCAACGGTGACTGAAGCTTTCTTT
CSASTVTEAFF
>NA|TRBJ2-4|NA|TRBV1
TGCACCAGCAGCCAAGCTGCGGGACGGACTCTAGCCAAAAACATTCAGTACTTC
CTSSQAAGRTLAKNIQYF
>NA|TRBJ1-4|NA|TRBV6-4
TGTGCCAGCAGTGTGGAAGCAGGGTCTAATGAAAAACTGTTTTTT
CASSVEAGSNEKLFF
>NA|TRBJ2-3|NA|TRBV7-7
TGTGCCAGCAGCTTGGGGAGCGGTAGCTCGTATACGCAGTATTTT
CASSLGSGSSYTQYF
>TRBD1|TRBJ1-4|many|TRBV20-1
TGCAGTCCGCACAGGGGAACTAATGAAAAACTGTTTTTT
CSPHRGTNEKLFF
>NA|TRBJ2-2|many|TRBV5-6
TGTGCCAGCAGCCGGAGAACAGGGACGGACACCGGGGAGCTGTTTTTT
CASSRRTGTDTGELFF
>TRBD2|TRBJ2-1|many|TRBV4-2
TGTGCCAGCAGCCAAGGCTCCGGGACTAGCTTATCCCCTTACAATGAGCAGTTCTTC
CASSQGSGTSLSPYNEQFF
>NA|TRBJ2-3|NA|TRBV11-3
TGTGCCAGCAGCTTAACCGGTCGGGAAGTCGCAGATACGCAGTATTTT
CASSLTGREVADTQYF
>NA|TRBJ1-3|NA|TRBV10-1
TGCGCCAGCAGTGCACCGACCTCTGGAAACACCATATATTTT
CASSAPTSGNTIYF
>NA|TRBJ2-5|few|TRBV7-9
TGTGCCAGCAGCTTAGATCGGGTGCCTTTGACCCAGTACTTC
CASSLDRVPLTQYF
>NA|TRBJ1-6|many|TRBV7-8
TGTGCCAGCAGCTTAGTGTCAGATTCACCCCTCCACTTT
CASSLVSDSPLHF
>TRBD2|TRBJ2-5|many|TRBV7-9
TGTGCCAGCACAGGCGGGAGTGTTAAGACCCAGTACTTC
CASTGGSVKTQYF
>TRBD2|TRBJ2-1|once|TRBV2
TGTGCCTTCTGTTTAGCAATAGTTCTCGGACTAGGCAGTTACAATGAGCAGTTCTTC
CAFCLAIVLGLGSYNEQFF
>NA|TRBJ2-4|few|TRBV20-1
TGCAGTGCTAGAGATCTTGGGGGGCCCCAAAACATTCAGTACTTC
CSARDLGGPQNIQYF